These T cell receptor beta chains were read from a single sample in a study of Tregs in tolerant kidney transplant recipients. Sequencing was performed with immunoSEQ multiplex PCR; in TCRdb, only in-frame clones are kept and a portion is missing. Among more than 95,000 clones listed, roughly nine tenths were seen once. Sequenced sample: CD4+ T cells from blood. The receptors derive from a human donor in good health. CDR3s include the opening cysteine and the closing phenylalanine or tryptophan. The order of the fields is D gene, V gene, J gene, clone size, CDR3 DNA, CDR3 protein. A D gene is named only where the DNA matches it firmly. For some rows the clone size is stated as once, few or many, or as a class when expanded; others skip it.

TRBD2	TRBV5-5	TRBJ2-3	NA	TGTGCCAGCAGCCAACTGGGGGGGTCGACAGATACGCAGTATTTT	CASSQLGGSTDTQYF
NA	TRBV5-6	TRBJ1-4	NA	TGTGCCAGCAGCTTATCGGGGTGGCGTTCTGGAAAACTGTTTTTT	CASSLSGWRSGKLFF
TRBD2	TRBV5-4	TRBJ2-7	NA	TGTGCCAGCAGCTTGGGGACTAGCGGGGCCTACGAGCAGTACTTC	CASSLGTSGAYEQYF
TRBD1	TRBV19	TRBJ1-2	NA	TGTGCCAGTAGTAACCCAGGGGGCAAAAACTATGGCTACACCTTC	CASSNPGGKNYGYTF
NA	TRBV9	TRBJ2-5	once	TGTGCCAGCAGTCCCACGGGGGAGTCTGGAGAGACCCAGTACTTC	CASSPTGESGETQYF
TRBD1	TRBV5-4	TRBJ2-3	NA	TGTGCCAGCAGCTACTCCCGGACAGGGGGATCAGATACGCAGTATTTT	CASSYSRTGGSDTQYF
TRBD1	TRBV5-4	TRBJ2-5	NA	TGTGCCAGCAGCTTGGTTGGGGGGACAGGGGACGAGACCCAGTACTTC	CASSLVGGTGDETQYF
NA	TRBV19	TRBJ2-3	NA	TGTGCCAGTAGTTACCGGGGGCCTAGCACAGATACGCAGTATTTT	CASSYRGPSTDTQYF
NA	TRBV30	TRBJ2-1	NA	TGTGCCTGGAGTCCAAAGGGGACATACAATGAGCAGTTCTTC	CAWSPKGTYNEQFF
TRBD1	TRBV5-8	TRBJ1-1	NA	TGTGCCAGCAGCACGGGACAGCCGAACACTGAAGCTTTCTTT	CASSTGQPNTEAFF
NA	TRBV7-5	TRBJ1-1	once	TGTGCCAGAAGCTTACAGGGGGCGTGCACTGAAGCTTTCTTT	CARSLQGACTEAFF
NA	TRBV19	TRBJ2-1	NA	TGTGCCAGTAGTATGGTGGTACGAGCCGGTCCGATCAATGAGCAGTTCTTC	CASSMVVRAGPINEQFF
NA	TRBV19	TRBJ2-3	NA	TGTGCCAGTAGTATGGAAGGGAGAGATACGCAGTATTTT	CASSMEGRDTQYF
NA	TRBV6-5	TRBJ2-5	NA	TGTGCCAGCAGTTACAAACGTTTCGAGTTACTCGAGACCCAGTACTTC	CASSYKRFELLETQYF
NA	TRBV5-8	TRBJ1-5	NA	TGTGCCAGCAACTTAGGGGGATATCAGCCCCAGCATTTT	CASNLGGYQPQHF
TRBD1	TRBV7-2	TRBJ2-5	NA	TGTGCCAGCAGCTTGCGACAGGGTAAAGAGACCCAGTACTTC	CASSLRQGKETQYF
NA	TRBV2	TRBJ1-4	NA	TGTGCCAGCAGTCAAGGCCTTGGGGAAAAACTGTTTTTT	CASSQGLGEKLFF
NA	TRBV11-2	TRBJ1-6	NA	TGTGCCAGCAGCTTAGACAGGGTTGCATATTCACCCCTCCACTTT	CASSLDRVAYSPLHF
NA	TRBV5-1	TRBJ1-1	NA	TGCGCCAGCAGCGAGAACCCGGCAACTGAAGCTTTCTTT	CASSENPATEAFF
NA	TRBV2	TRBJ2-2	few	TGTGCCAGCCGCCGGGGCTCTACTTACACCGGGGAGCTGTTTTTT	CASRRGSTYTGELFF
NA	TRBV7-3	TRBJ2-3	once	TGTGCCAGCAGCTTAACGGGGGGAACCTATAGCACAGATACGCAGTATTTT	CASSLTGGTYSTDTQYF
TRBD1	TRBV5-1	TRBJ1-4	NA	TGCGCCAGCAGCAGGACAGGGGGCGAACTGTTTTTT	CASSRTGGELFF
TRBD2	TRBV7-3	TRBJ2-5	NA	TGTGCCAGCAGCCAAGCGGGGGCAAAGGGGGAGACCCAGTACTTC	CASSQAGAKGETQYF
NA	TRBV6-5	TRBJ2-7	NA	TGTGCCAGCAGTTACCGGCCCGAATACGAGCAGTACTTC	CASSYRPEYEQYF
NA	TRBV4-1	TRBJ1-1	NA	TGCGCCAGCAGCCAAGATATAGGGCTCCTTGCTTTCTTT	CASSQDIGLLAFF
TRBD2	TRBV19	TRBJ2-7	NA	TGTGCCAGTAGTTCGGGGACTACCGGCTCCTACGAGCAGTACTTC	CASSSGTTGSYEQYF
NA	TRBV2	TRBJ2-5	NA	TGTGCCAGCAGAACAACTAATAAAGAGACCCAGTACTTC	CASRTTNKETQYF
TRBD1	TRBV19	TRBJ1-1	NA	TGTGCCAGTACCACCGGCCCCGGGACAGGGGGCTTGTTCGCTGAAGCTTTCTTT	CASTTGPGTGGLFAEAFF
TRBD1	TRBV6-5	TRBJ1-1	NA	TGTGCCAGCAGTTACTCGGGTCAGGGGGCCGTTTTTGCGGCTTTCTTT	CASSYSGQGAVFAAFF
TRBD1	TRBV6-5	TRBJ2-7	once	TGTGCCAGCAGCCGGGGACAGGGTACGTACGAGCAGTACTTC	CASSRGQGTYEQYF
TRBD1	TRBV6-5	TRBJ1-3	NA	TGTGCCAGCATGACAGGGGCTGGAAACACCATATATTTT	CASMTGAGNTIYF
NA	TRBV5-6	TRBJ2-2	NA	TGTGCCAGCAGCCCGTCGTACCGGCAGGGCCGTACCGGGGAGCTGTTTTTT	CASSPSYRQGRTGELFF
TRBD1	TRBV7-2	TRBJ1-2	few	TGTGCCAGCAGTATCCAGGGGGTTGGAAATATGGGCTACACCTTC	CASSIQGVGNMGYTF
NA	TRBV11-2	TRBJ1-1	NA	TGTGCCAGCAGCTTATTATCCGGGGGCACTGAAGCTTTCTTT	CASSLLSGGTEAFF
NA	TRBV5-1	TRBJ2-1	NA	TGCGCCAGCAGCTTGGGACAGCAAAGCTCCTACAATGAGCAGTTCTTC	CASSLGQQSSYNEQFF
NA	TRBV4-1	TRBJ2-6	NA	TGCGCCAGCAGCCAACGGGTGGACTCATCTGGGGCCAACGTCCTGACTTTC	CASSQRVDSSGANVLTF
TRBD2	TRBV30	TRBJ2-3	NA	TGTGCCTGGAGTTCATGGGGTAGCGGGAGGCCCACAGATACGCAGTATTTT	CAWSSWGSGRPTDTQYF
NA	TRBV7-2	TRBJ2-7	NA	TGTGCCAGCAGCTCCTCCCCCCGATACGAGCAGTACTTC	CASSSSPRYEQYF
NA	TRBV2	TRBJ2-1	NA	TGTGCCAGCACCCGAGATGGTGGAGGGTCGTACAATGAGCAGTTCTTC	CASTRDGGGSYNEQFF
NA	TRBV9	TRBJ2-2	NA	TGTGCCAGCAGCGTGGGAGGGGGGCCCTACACCGGGGAGCTGTTTTTT	CASSVGGGPYTGELFF
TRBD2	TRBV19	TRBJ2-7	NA	TGTGCCAGTAGAGGCCGGGGGGGCGGATACGAGCAGTACTTC	CASRGRGGGYEQYF
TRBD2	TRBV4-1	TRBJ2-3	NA	TGCGCCAGCAGCCAAGGGCTAGCGGGAGGAGCCTCCACAGATACGCAGTATTTT	CASSQGLAGGASTDTQYF
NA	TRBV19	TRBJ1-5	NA	TGTGCCAGTAGTAAGGGACCGAGCCAGCCCCAGCATTTT	CASSKGPSQPQHF
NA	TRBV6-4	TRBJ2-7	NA	TGTGCCAGCAACGACGAGCAGTACTTC	CASNDEQYF
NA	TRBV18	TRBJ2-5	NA	TGTGCCAGCTCACCACGGGCGGCTGAGTTTCACCAAGAGACCCAGTACTTC	CASSPRAAEFHQETQYF
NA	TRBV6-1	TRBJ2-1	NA	TGTGCCAGCAGTGGACCGGGGTACCTCAATGAGCAGTTCTTC	CASSGPGYLNEQFF
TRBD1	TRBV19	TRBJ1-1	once	TGTGCCAGTAGTCCCGGACAGGCGACGAACACTGAAGCTTTCTTT	CASSPGQATNTEAFF
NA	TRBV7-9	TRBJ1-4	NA	TGTGCCAGCAGCTTAGGGGTGGGGGCGCGAGGGAATGAAAAACTGTTTTTT	CASSLGVGARGNEKLFF